Following are 29 T cell receptor beta chains from one sample sequenced in a study of T-cell reconstitution after alpha-beta-depleted transplantation in children. Preparation of the TCRbeta library involved a method that used unique molecular identifiers. MiXCR, applied by TCRdb to the PCR reads, yields one record per CDR3 protein. This table holds about 140,000 distinct CDR3 sequences, roughly 8.8% found once. The material was PBMCs, mostly from graft donor cells, obtained 180 days after TCRalphabeta/CD19-depleted stem cell transplant. These receptors were taken from a female patient aged 2-10 years who had a stem cell transplant for congenital amegakaryocytic thrombocytopenia, so the T cells may come from the graft donor.

This clonotype was observed a handful of times. This chain links TRBV12-3 or TRBV12-4 with TRBJ2-7; no reliable D call. Deletions cut 3 bases from V and 7 bases from J, with 7 bases between. This CDR3 has 11 residues. CDR3 in amino acids: CASSFSREQYF. CDR3 in DNA: TGTGCCAGCAGTTTTTCACGGGAGCAGTACTTC.

This clonotype has a count of ten or more. The V gene is TRBV5-1, the J gene TRBJ1-1; D call uncertain. The germline V gene has CDR1 SGHRS and CDR2 YFSETQ. This CDR3 region has 15 residues. Trimming left V 0 bases short and J 1 base short, with 10 bases between. CDR3 DNA: TGCGCCAGCAGCTTGGCTCCCGGGTCGAACACTGAAGCTTTCTTT. This codes for CASSLAPGSNTEAFF.

This clonotype was seen more than once but under ten times. The rearrangement uses TRBV7-9 and TRBJ2-1, with a weak D call TRBD2 (6 bases). This CDR3 region has 15 residues. The germline V and J ends were trimmed by 5 bases and 8 bases, with 19 bases remaining between them. Germline values: CDR1 SEHNR, CDR2 FQNEAQ (reference sequence). In DNA, the CDR3 is TGTGCCAGCAGCCCCAAGCGGGCGAGGGCCCATGAGCAGTTCTTC. As protein: CASSPKRARAHEQFF.

This clonotype was counted at least ten times. J is TRBJ2-2 and V is TRBV20-1; D gene uncertain. Looked up from germline, CDR1 is DFQATT and CDR2 is SNEGSKA (reference sequence). Trimming pared 3 bases from V and 4 bases from J, leaving 12 bases between. The CDR3 spans 14 residues. The CDR3: CSARTVVGTGELFF. CDR3 sequence (DNA): TGCAGTGCTAGGACCGTCGTGGGCACCGGGGAGCTGTTTTTT.

This clonotype occurred a few times. V and J are TRBV5-1 and TRBJ1-1; unclear D gene. There are 13 residues in the CDR3. V lost 0 bases and J 3 bases, leaving 6 bases between the germline ends. In germline, CDR1 is SGHRS, CDR2 YFSETQ. The DNA of the CDR3 is TGCGCCAGCAGCTTGGCAAGCTACACTGAAGCTTTCTTT. Its translation: CASSLASYTEAFF.

This clonotype was counted at least ten times. This chain joins TRBV5-1 and TRBJ2-1; 13 bases map to TRBD2. After removal of 5 bases from V and 10 bases from J, the junction contained 12 bases not matched to a gene. Germline V gene data show CDR1 as SGHRS and CDR2 as YFSETQ. This CDR3 region has 16 residues. In DNA form, the CDR3 reads TGCGCCAGCAGGAAAGCCGGGACTAGCGGGACCGGGGAGCAGTTCTTC. Amino acids: CASRKAGTSGTGEQFF.

The chain couples TRBV7-9 to TRBJ1-1; unclear D gene. V dropped 6 bases and J dropped 1 base, with 15 bases sitting between them. CDR3 length: 15 residues. Germline CDR1 SEHNR, CDR2 FQNEAQ (reference sequence). The CDR3 DNA is TGTGCCAGCAGTCCAAGCGAGACAACGAACACTGAAGCTTTCTTT. This codes for CASSPSETTNTEAFF.

This clonotype was seen a few times. The CDR3 DNA reads as TGCGCCAGCAGCCAAGGGAGCGGGGAGCGTTTTAACCCCTACGAGCAGTACTTC. It specifies CASSQGSGERFNPYEQYF. The rearrangement joins TRBV4-1 to TRBJ2-7; TRBD2 matches at 7 bases. Germline CDR1 reads MGHRA; CDR2 reads YSYEKL. The V gene end was trimmed by 1 base and the J gene end by 2 bases; junction bases not matched to a gene: 14. The CDR3 runs to 18 residues.

Note on this clonotype: One end of the junction varies from germline; a read error may be responsible. CDR3 sequence reads: CAISPGLLCYEQYF. Here the CDR3 DNA reads TGTGCCATCAGCCCCGGGCTACTCTGCTACGAGCAGTACTTC. The J gene is TRBJ2-7, the V gene TRBV4-2; D ambiguous. The germline V gene encodes CDR1 LGHNA and CDR2 YNFKEQ. This CDR3 has 14 residues.

This clonotype was detected many times. The gene calls are TRBV20-1 and TRBJ2-7; possibly TRBD2 for D (6 bases). V lost 6 bases and J lost 2, with 17 bases in between. There are 14 residues in the CDR3. CDR1 is DFQATT, CDR2 SNEGSKA, per germline (reference sequence). The CDR3 nucleotides read TGCAGTGCAAATACGGGCGGGATCACCTACGAGCAGTACTTC. This codes for CSANTGGITYEQYF.

As concerns this clonotype: Given a much more abundant clone one base away, this may be a read error. The chain is built from TRBV4-3 and TRBJ2-1; D uncertain. Germline CDR1 and CDR2: LGHNA and YSLEER. The CDR3 has 13 amino acids. Deletions cut 3 bases from V and 10 bases from J, with 13 bases between. The CDR3 region is CASSQDGEWEQFF. CDR3 in DNA: TGCGCCAGCAGCCAGGACGGTGAATGGGAGCAGTTCTTC.

The chain uses TRBV20-1 and TRBJ2-7, with TRBD1 as a possible D gene (6 bases). V was cut by 3 bases and J by 4 bases, with 7 bases left in between. CDR1 and CDR2 from the germline V gene are DFQATT and SNEGSKA (reference sequence). This CDR3 comprises 11 residues. CDR3 coding DNA: TGCAGTGCTAGGGGACAATACGAGCAGTACTTC. This codes for CSARGQYEQYF.

There are a few counts of this clonotype. The chain recombines TRBV7-2 with TRBJ1-2; D not resolved. Germline lookup yields CDR1 SGHTA and CDR2 FQGNSA. Between the trimmed V and J ends, which lost 1 base and 7 bases, there was a span of 10 bases. The CDR3 is made up of 13 amino acids. This chain's CDR3 is CASSLERMGGYTF. Written as DNA, the CDR3 is TGTGCCAGCAGCTTAGAGAGGATGGGTGGCTACACCTTC. Based on the CDR3 plus reference TRBV7-2 and TRBJ1-2, the full variable domain is GAGVSQSPSNKVTEKGKDVELRCDPISGHTALYWYRQSLGQGLEFLIYFQGNSAPDKSGLPSDRFSAERTGGSVSTLTIQRTQQEDSAVYLCASSLERMGGYTFGSGTRLTVV.

A few counts support this clonotype. The chain couples TRBV29-1 to TRBJ1-5, with 9 bases aligning to TRBD1. Per the germline V gene, CDR1 is SQVTM and CDR2 is ANQGSEA. Trimming at V came to 7 bases and at J to 3 bases, leaving 7 bases not matched to a gene. This CDR3 contains 14 residues. The CDR3 bases are TGCAGCGCCTGGGACAGGGATTCCAATCAGCCCCAGCATTTT. Amino acids: CSAWDRDSNQPQHF.

At least ten counts were recorded for this clonotype. V usage is TRBV12-3 or TRBV12-4 and J usage is TRBJ1-4; D gene ambiguous. The CDR3 is 11 amino acids. The V gene lost 1 base and the J gene lost 11 bases, with 5 bases spanning the gap. The CDR3 is CASSLGGKLFF. The CDR3 DNA is TGTGCCAGCAGTTTAGGAGGGAAACTGTTTTTT.

This chain joins TRBV6-5 and TRBJ1-1, with D unresolved. V was shortened by 6 bases and J by 0 bases, with 11 bases between the two germline ends. There are 14 residues in the CDR3. Germline assignment: CDR1 MNHEY and CDR2 SVGAGI. As DNA, the CDR3 is TGTGCCAGCAGCTCCCATAGTTTGAACACTGAAGCTTTCTTT. This translates into CASSSHSLNTEAFF.

This clonotype was observed many times. The chain joins TRBV7-2 to TRBJ2-2; no definite D call. CDR1 SGHTA and CDR2 FQGNSA come from the germline V gene. The CDR3 covers 14 residues. V was shortened by 7 bases and J by 6 bases, with 15 bases between the two germline ends. CDR3 in DNA: TGTGCCAGCACCATCATCCACGGCGCCGGGGAGCTGTTTTTT. It codes for CASTIIHGAGELFF.

This chain links TRBV5-6 with TRBJ2-2; possible D gene TRBD1, 6 bases. CDR3 length: 14 amino acids. V was clipped by 6 bases and J by 7 bases, with 16 bases between them. CDR1 and CDR2 (germline): SGHDT, YYEEEE. The CDR3: CASNPWGQDGELFF. The CDR3 region has the DNA TGTGCCAGCAACCCCTGGGGGCAGGACGGGGAGCTGTTTTTT.

This clonotype has ten or more counts. The gene calls are TRBV5-1 and TRBJ1-2; TRBD1 is a possible D gene (5 bases). The V end was cut by 1 base, the J end by 2 bases, with 6 bases between. This CDR3 has 13 amino acids. The germline gives CDR1 SGHRS, CDR2 YFSETQ. For the CDR3, the DNA is TGCGCCAGCAGCTTGTACAGGAACTATGGCTACACCTTC. Amino acid sequence: CASSLYRNYGYTF.

This rearrangement joins TRBV28 to TRBJ2-7; 9 nucleotides agree with TRBD1. CDR1 is MDHEN, CDR2 SYDVKM, per germline. CDR3 size: 16 residues. V lost 4 bases and J lost 3; bases outside the gene matches: 10. CDR3 bases: TGTGCCAGCAGTTCCCCACAGGGGGCTGGGGACTACGAGCAGTACTTC. It yields the protein CASSSPQGAGDYEQYF.

In this sample, this clonotype turned up a few times. This chain joins TRBV20-1 and TRBJ1-6, with 8 bases lining up with TRBD1. Germline assignment: CDR1 DFQATT and CDR2 SNEGSKA (reference sequence). The length of the CDR3 is 17 residues. Trimming took 3 bases from V and 0 from J; bases not matched to a gene: 7. CDR3 nucleotides: TGCAGTGCTAGCCGGACAGGGCGGAGCTCCTATAATTCACCCCTCCACTTT. Translation gives CSASRTGRSSYNSPLHF.

This clonotype was found many times. The chain carries TRBV6-1 and TRBJ2-7; D uncertain. The CDR3 covers 14 residues. Per the germline V gene, CDR1 is MNHNS and CDR2 is SASEGT. Trimming removed 3 bases from V and 4 bases from J, with 13 bases in between. CDR3 coding DNA: TGTGCCAGCAGTGAGATCAGCTCCGGGTACGAGCAGTACTTC. The encoded protein is CASSEISSGYEQYF.

This clonotype was counted a few times. This chain links TRBV28 with TRBJ2-1; D is ambiguous. The CDR3 spans 13 residues. The germline V gene encodes CDR1 MDHEN and CDR2 SYDVKM. Trimming pared 1 base from V and 7 bases from J, leaving 8 bases between. DNA for the CDR3: TGTGCCAGCAGTTTATACTGGAGAAATGAGCAGTTCTTC. The encoded protein is CASSLYWRNEQFF.

At least ten counts were recorded for this clonotype. The chain carries TRBV5-1 and TRBJ1-2; no reliable D call. Trimming cost V 4 bases and J 4 bases, with 11 bases left between them. Per germline, CDR1 SGHRS and CDR2 YFSETQ. This CDR3 comprises 13 residues. The DNA of the CDR3 is TGCGCCAGCAGCCGGGGAGGGCTCTATGGCTACACCTTC. Translating gives CASSRGGLYGYTF.

In its sample, this clonotype was seen a few times. This rearrangement joins TRBV11-1 to TRBJ2-1; D uncertain. The CDR3 is 15 amino acids. V was trimmed by 3 bases and J by 0 bases, leaving 9 bases between them. Per germline, CDR1 SGHAT and CDR2 FQDESV (reference sequence). The CDR3 nucleotides read TGTGCCAGCAGCTTGGGCAGCCTCTCCTACAATGAGCAGTTCTTC. Translating gives CASSLGSLSYNEQFF.

A word on this clonotype: A much larger clonotype is one base distant, so this may be a read error. J is TRBJ1-2 and V is TRBV6-5, with D possibly matching TRBD1 (5 bases). This CDR3 is built from 11 residues. Per the germline V gene, CDR1 is MNHEY and CDR2 is SVGAGI. The CDR3 here is CASRGLYGYIF. Written as DNA, the CDR3 is TGTGCCAGCAGGGGGCTGTATGGCTACATCTTC.

Comments on this clonotype: As the CDR3 is not closed by the conserved phenylalanine or tryptophan, this likely results from a read error. The rearrangement joins TRBV12-3 or TRBV12-4 to TRBJ2-2; D gene unclear. The CDR3 is 12 amino acids. In DNA form, the CDR3 reads TGTGCCAGCGGTTTAAGTAGACGGGAGCTGTTTTTG. Protein: CASGLSRRELFL.

This clonotype is termed medium-sized. The V and J genes are TRBV29-1 and TRBJ2-5; D might be TRBD1 or TRBD2, each matching 5 bases. The V gene's germline CDR1 is SQVTM and CDR2 ANQGSEA. Trimming shortened V by 5 bases and J by 0 bases, and 7 bases separated the two germline ends. The CDR3 has 12 amino acids. The CDR3: CSVWGNQETQYF. The CDR3 bases are TGCAGCGTTTGGGGGAACCAAGAGACCCAGTACTTC. The full variable domain, with the rest looked up from reference TRBV29-1 and TRBJ2-5, is SAVISQKPSRDICQRGTSLTIQCQVDSQVTMMFWYRQQPGQSLTLIATANQGSEATYESGFVIDKFPISRPNLTFSTLTVSNMSPEDSSIYLCSVWGNQETQYFGPGTRLLVL.

This clonotype came up a few times. The chain recombines TRBV7-2 with TRBJ2-3, with D possibly matching TRBD1 (6 bases). Trimming stripped 0 bases from V and 6 bases from J, with 13 bases between. Germline assignment: CDR1 SGHTA and CDR2 FQGNSA. The CDR3 is 15 amino acids. The CDR3 loop reads CASSLAPRTVDTQYF. The CDR3, as DNA: TGTGCCAGCAGCTTAGCGCCTCGGACAGTCGATACGCAGTATTTT.